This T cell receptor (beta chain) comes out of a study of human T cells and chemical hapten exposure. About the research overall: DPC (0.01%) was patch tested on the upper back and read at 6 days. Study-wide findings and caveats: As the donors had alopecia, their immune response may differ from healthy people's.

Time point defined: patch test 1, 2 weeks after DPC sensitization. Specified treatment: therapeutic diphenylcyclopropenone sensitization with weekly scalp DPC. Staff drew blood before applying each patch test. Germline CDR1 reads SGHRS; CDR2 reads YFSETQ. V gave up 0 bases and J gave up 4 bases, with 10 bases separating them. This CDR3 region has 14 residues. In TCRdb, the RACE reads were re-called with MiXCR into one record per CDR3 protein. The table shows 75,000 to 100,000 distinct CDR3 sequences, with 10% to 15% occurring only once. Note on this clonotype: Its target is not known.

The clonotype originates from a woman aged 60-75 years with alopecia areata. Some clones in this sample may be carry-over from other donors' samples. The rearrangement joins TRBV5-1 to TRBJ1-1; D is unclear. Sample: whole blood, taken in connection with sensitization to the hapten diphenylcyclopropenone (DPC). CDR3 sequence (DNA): TGCGCCAGCAGCTTGGCGGGAACGGCCACTGAAGCTTTCTTT. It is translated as CASSLAGTATEAFF.